The next 2 T cell receptor beta chains were all read from a single sample in a study of OX40 agonist ivuxolimab in advanced cancers. The library came from the immunoSEQ multiplex PCR assay. TCRdb provides this immuneACCESS table in a form limited to in-frame rearrangements. Some clones are lacking; in checked studies, under half of them reflect an unresolved V gene, and why the rest are absent is not known. The sample table contains 90,000 to 100,000 clones; only one count was recorded for about nine tenths of them. Clones ranked in the top ten supply around 0.8% of the sample. Here the sequenced sample was CD4+ or CD8+ T cells sorted from blood, taken in a trial of the OX40 agonist ivuxolimab. All receptors derive from an adult with an advanced solid tumor such as melanoma, head and neck, liver or kidney cancer.

The chain uses TRBV13 and TRBJ1-6; D is ambiguous. Germline V CDR1 and CDR2: PRHDT, FYEKMQ (reference sequence). The V end lost 8 bases, the J end lost 7 bases, and 9 bases lay between the germline ends. This CDR3 region has 12 residues. CDR3 nucleotide sequence: TGTGCCAGCCGGGAGCAGAATTCACCCCTCCACTTT. It specifies CASREQNSPLHF.

This chain uses TRBV9 with TRBJ2-5, with 9 bases identical to TRBD2. The CDR3 covers 15 residues. After removal of 4 bases from V and 2 bases from J, the junction contained 6 bases not matched to a gene. Germline CDR1 is SGDLS and CDR2 is YYNGEE. The CDR3 here is CASSLTAGGQETQYF. CDR3 DNA sequence: TGTGCCAGCAGCCTAACAGCGGGAGGTCAAGAGACCCAGTACTTC.